This T cell receptor beta chain was recorded in a study of T cells in Graves' hyperthyroidism and ophthalmopathy. This clonotype was recorded at least ten times. Thyroid ultrasound, orbital computed tomography, clinical symptoms, and serum thyroxine and TRAb underpinned diagnoses. Fresh peripheral blood, around 9.5 ml, yielded the PBMCs. Amplified regions were TCR beta CDR3 sequences from RNA transcripts. TCR CDR3 regions were first amplified by RT-PCR with HTBI primers. A single record per CDR3 protein comes from TCRdb applying MiXCR to the multiplex PCR reads. The sample consists of a few hundred thousand distinct CDR3 sequences, 20% of them appearing once. Input material: blood. The clonotype originates from a man younger than 35 with Graves' hyperthyroidism.

CDR3 DNA sequence: TGTGCCAGCAGTACTACCTTGGCGGGAGGGGTGTTCTACACTGAAGCTTTCTTT. Its translation: CASSTTLAGGVFYTEAFF. V is TRBV12-3 or TRBV12-4 and J is TRBJ1-1; weak D call: TRBD1 (5 bases). This CDR3 comprises 18 residues. With 5 bases removed from V and 3 bases from J, the gap between germline ends came to 25 bases.